The 29 T cell receptor beta chains given below trace back to one sample, sequenced in a study of blood T cell repertoires in COVID-19. Profiling relied on immunoSEQ multiplex PCR, and the TCRdb table lists in-frame clones only, not all of them. The sample lists some 150,000 clones, approximately 86% occurring once. Sequencing was carried out using peripheral blood. These receptors originate from a woman aged 55-75 years who had recovered from COVID-19.

The chain has TRBV10-3 and TRBJ1-5; D remains ambiguous. The CDR3 length is 17 residues. CDR1 and CDR2 (germline): ENHRY, SYGVKD. Deletions cut 6 bases from V and 2 bases from J, with 20 bases between. DNA of the CDR3: TGTGCCATCAGGACTTGGAGGGCCCACACGGGCAATCAGCCCCAGCATTTT. Amino acid sequence: CAIRTWRAHTGNQPQHF.

The rearrangement joins TRBV5-4 to TRBJ2-2, with TRBD1 as a possible D gene (6 bases). Germline values: CDR1 SGHNT, CDR2 YYREEE (reference sequence). Deletions cut 7 bases from V and 4 bases from J, with 11 bases between. This CDR3 region has 13 residues. Here the CDR3 reads CASGQNPTGELFF. The CDR3 nucleotides read TGTGCCAGCGGACAGAATCCCACCGGGGAGCTGTTTTTT.

This chain links TRBV27 with TRBJ1-1; no reliable D call. This CDR3 has 15 residues. Germline-derived CDR1 and CDR2 are MNHEY and SMNVEV (reference sequence). Trimming took 5 bases from V and 1 from J, leaving 14 bases between them. The DNA for the CDR3 is TGTGCCAGCAGTCCTAGGCCCAAATGGAACACTGAAGCTTTCTTT. Protein product: CASSPRPKWNTEAFF.

DNA of the CDR3: TGTGCCAGCAGCTTGGGAAGGGGCTCTAATCAGCCCCAGCATTTT. As protein: CASSLGRGSNQPQHF. V and J are TRBV5-4 and TRBJ1-5, with D tentatively TRBD1 (5 bases). Trimming removed 0 bases from V and 4 bases from J, with 11 bases in between. CDR1 SGHNT and CDR2 YYREEE come from the germline V gene (reference sequence). The CDR3 totals 15 residues. Full variable domain (outside the CDR3, taken from reference TRBV5-4 and TRBJ1-5): ETGVTQSPTHLIKTRGQQVTLRCSSQSGHNTVSWYQQALGQGPQFIFQYYREEENGRGNFPPRFSGLQFPNYSSELNVNALELDDSALYLCASSLGRGSNQPQHFGDGTRLSIL.

The V gene is TRBV3-1 (or the pseudogene TRBV3-2), the J gene TRBJ2-7; D is perhaps TRBD1 (6 bases). Trimming removed 3 bases at V and 2 bases at J, with 11 bases between. Germline V gene sequence: CDR1 LGHDT, CDR2 YNNKEL (reference sequence). The CDR3 covers 14 residues. The CDR3 nucleotides read TGTGCCAGCAGCCAGGAAGGACAGACCTACGAGCAGTACTTC. As protein: CASSQEGQTYEQYF.

This clone has just a few counts. The V gene is TRBV5-1, the J gene TRBJ2-7, with unresolved D. CDR3 length: 12 amino acids. The V gene's germline CDR1 is SGHRS and CDR2 YFSETQ. V lost 0 bases to trimming and J lost 6 bases, with 7 bases between them. CDR3 sequence reads: CASSLGGGEQYF. CDR3 DNA sequence: TGCGCCAGCAGCTTGGGAGGCGGCGAGCAGTACTTC.

V usage is TRBV19 and J usage is TRBJ2-3; 7 positions match TRBD1. Unmatched junction bases numbered 9, after V lost 6 bases and J lost 3 bases. There are 15 residues in the CDR3. CDR1 is LNHDA and CDR2 is SQIVND in the germline V gene (reference sequence). The CDR3 spells CASSPRGRGTDTQYF. In DNA form, the CDR3 reads TGTGCCAGTAGCCCAAGGGGCAGGGGGACAGATACGCAGTATTTT.

V gene TRBV7-9 combines with J gene TRBJ1-1; tentatively, D is TRBD1 (6 bases). Germline V gene sequence: CDR1 SEHNR, CDR2 FQNEAQ (reference sequence). The CDR3 extends over 15 amino acids. V gave up 4 bases and J gave up 0 bases, with 12 bases separating them. CDR3 sequence (DNA): TGTGCCAGCAGCTGGACAGACCTCCTGAACACTGAAGCTTTCTTT. Protein sequence: CASSWTDLLNTEAFF.

The chain carries TRBV20-1 and TRBJ1-4; D uncertain. The CDR3 is 14 amino acids. V was pared by 4 bases and J by 7 bases, with 16 bases between. Germline CDR1 DFQATT, CDR2 SNEGSKA (reference sequence). CDR3 loop: CSAIEPPEAEKLFF. The CDR3 DNA sequence: TGCAGTGCTATTGAACCCCCGGAGGCTGAAAAACTGTTTTTT.

The chain is built from TRBV5-1 and TRBJ2-3; 10 positions agree with TRBD2. Losses at the gene ends were 0 bases for V and 7 bases for J; bases not matched to a gene: 8. Germline V gene data show CDR1 as SGHRS and CDR2 as YFSETQ. This CDR3 has 16 residues. The CDR3, as DNA: TGCGCCAGCAGCTTGGCCAGCGGGGGGGCCGGGAATACGCAGTATTTT. Protein: CASSLASGGAGNTQYF.

The chain combines TRBV6-1 with TRBJ1-2; D gene uncertain. The V end was cut by 1 base, the J end by 7 bases, with 10 bases between. CDR3 length: 13 residues. Germline V lookup: CDR1 MNHNS, CDR2 SASEGT. CDR3 region: CASSEEQLSGYTF. Written as DNA, the CDR3 is TGTGCCAGCAGTGAAGAACAGCTATCTGGCTACACCTTC.

CDR3 nucleotide sequence: TGTGCCAGCAGCTTCTCCCGGACAGGCAAAACCTACGAGCAGTACTTC. Translating gives CASSFSRTGKTYEQYF. This rearrangement joins TRBV7-9 to TRBJ2-7; 7 nucleotides agree with TRBD1. The CDR3 contains 16 residues. V was pared by 3 bases and J by 2 bases, with 10 bases of the junction left unmatched. Germline V gene lookup returns CDR1 SEHNR and CDR2 FQNEAQ (reference sequence).

This clone was observed once. This chain uses TRBV7-9 with TRBJ1-2; D possibly corresponds to TRBD1 (6 bases). V dropped 5 bases and J dropped 4 bases, with 14 bases sitting between them. Germline V gene lookup returns CDR1 SEHNR and CDR2 FQNEAQ (reference sequence). The CDR3 covers 14 residues. CDR3 DNA: TGTGCCAGCAGCCCAACAACAGGGCTCTATGGCTACACCTTC. Translated, it gives CASSPTTGLYGYTF.

The chain uses TRBV4-1 and TRBJ2-7; D is unresolved. Trimming shortened V by 3 bases and J by 0 bases, and 12 bases separated the two germline ends. CDR3 length: 15 amino acids. The germline gives CDR1 MGHRA, CDR2 YSYEKL. The CDR3 loop is CASSHTSKASYEQYF. CDR3 coding DNA: TGCGCCAGCAGCCATACCTCAAAAGCCTCCTACGAGCAGTACTTC.

A few counts support this clone. The chain joins TRBV20-1 to TRBJ1-5; no clear D. Trimming took 3 bases from V and 1 from J, leaving 16 bases between them. The germline CDR1 and CDR2 sequences are DFQATT and SNEGSKA (reference sequence). CDR3 size: 16 residues. This CDR3 is CSASRLSGWSNQPQHF. CDR3 nucleotide sequence: TGCAGTGCTAGTAGGTTGTCGGGGTGGAGCAATCAGCCCCAGCATTTT.

The CDR3 region has the DNA TGTGCCAGCAGTTCGACAGTGAACTCCTACAATGAGCAGTTCTTC. As protein: CASSSTVNSYNEQFF. The gene calls are TRBV28 and TRBJ2-1; possible D gene TRBD1, 5 bases. The CDR3 contains 15 residues. Germline V gene sequence: CDR1 MDHEN, CDR2 SYDVKM. Trimming stripped 4 bases from V and 0 bases from J, with 10 bases between.

The J gene is TRBJ2-2, the V gene TRBV30, with D possibly being TRBD2 (6 bases). CDR1 is GTSNPN and CDR2 is SVGIG in the germline V gene (reference sequence). This CDR3 contains 15 residues. The V gene lost 7 bases and the J gene lost 5 bases, with 20 bases spanning the gap. The CDR3 reads CASGGPRGPTGELFF. The CDR3 coding sequence is TGTGCCTCCGGAGGGCCTAGGGGCCCGACCGGGGAGCTGTTTTTT.

The genes are TRBV3-1 (or the pseudogene TRBV3-2) and TRBJ2-5; the D gene is possibly TRBD2 (5 bases). The V gene lost 3 bases and the J gene lost 1 base, with 15 bases spanning the gap. CDR3 length equals 16 residues. The V gene's germline CDR1 is LGHDT and CDR2 YNNKEL (reference sequence). The CDR3: CASSQRRRTLQETQYF. Here the CDR3 DNA reads TGTGCCAGCAGCCAGAGGCGGAGGACCCTCCAAGAGACCCAGTACTTC.

The chain is built from TRBV27 and TRBJ1-2; D possibly corresponds to TRBD1 (6 bases). This CDR3 has 17 amino acids. CDR1 and CDR2 (germline): MNHEY, SMNVEV (reference sequence). Between the trimmed V and J ends, which lost 7 bases and 5 bases, there was a span of 26 bases. This CDR3 is CASTLGGDTAITYGYTF. In DNA form, the CDR3 reads TGTGCCAGCACCCTAGGGGGGGATACTGCGATAACGTATGGCTACACCTTC.

The rearrangement joins TRBV18 to TRBJ2-7; D possibly corresponds to TRBD1 (6 bases). This CDR3 has 14 residues. Trimming cost V 6 bases and J 6 bases, with 18 bases left between them. Germline loops: CDR1 KGHSH, CDR2 LQKENI. Here the CDR3 reads CASSQAQGSSEQYF. Here the CDR3 DNA reads TGTGCCAGCTCGCAGGCACAGGGAAGCTCCGAGCAGTACTTC.

The V gene is TRBV5-6, the J gene TRBJ2-3; no clear D. CDR1 is SGHDT, CDR2 YYEEEE, per germline. V was pared by 4 bases and J by 0 bases, with 15 bases between. The CDR3 runs 16 residues. The CDR3 nucleotides are TGTGCCAGCAGCCCCCTATCGGAGCGTAGCACAGATACGCAGTATTTT. This codes for CASSPLSERSTDTQYF.

A note on this clone: At one of its ends the junction is not consistent with the germline gene, which may arise from a read error. DNA of the CDR3: TGTGCCAGCGGAAGGGAAAGAGGGCCCCAAGAGTTT. It yields the protein CASGRERGPQEF. The J gene is TRBJ1-6, the V gene TRBV7-9, with D unresolved. CDR3 size: 12 residues. The germline V gene has CDR1 SEHNR and CDR2 FQNEAQ (reference sequence).

This clone was seen a few times. The genes are TRBV6-5 and TRBJ1-2; no firm D call. The V end lost 5 bases, the J end lost 2 bases, and 12 bases lay between the germline ends. The CDR3 loop spans 14 amino acids. Per the germline V gene, CDR1 is MNHEY and CDR2 is SVGAGI. CDR3 in DNA: TGTGCCAGCAGTCCACAGCCACCAAACTATGGCTACACCTTC. Encoded protein: CASSPQPPNYGYTF.

This clone appeared many times. The rearrangement joins TRBV4-2 to TRBJ2-7; 11 bases align to TRBD2. CDR1 and CDR2 from the germline V gene are LGHNA and YNFKEQ. The CDR3 contains 15 residues. V lost 5 bases, J lost 1 base, and 4 bases stayed unmatched. CDR3 nucleotides: TGTGCCAGCAGCACCACTAGCGGGGGATCCTACGAGCAGTACTTC. Translated, it gives CASSTTSGGSYEQYF.

This clone occurred once. V gene TRBV18 combines with J gene TRBJ1-6; tentative D call: TRBD1 (6 bases). V lost 3 bases and J lost 8, with 14 bases in between. Per the germline V gene, CDR1 is KGHSH and CDR2 is LQKENI. This CDR3 has 15 amino acids. Here the CDR3 DNA reads TGTGCCAGCTCACCCACAGGGTTCCGGGATTCACCCCTCCACTTT. Translation gives CASSPTGFRDSPLHF.

The rearrangement joins TRBV29-1 to TRBJ2-7; 9 bases line up with TRBD1. The CDR3 spans 12 residues. Trimming cost V 6 bases and J 6 bases; bases outside gene matches: 6. Germline V gene data show CDR1 as SQVTM and CDR2 as ANQGSEA. Here the CDR3 DNA reads TGCAGCGTCTCGGGACAGGGCCGCGAGCAGTACTTC. It translates to CSVSGQGREQYF.

DNA of the CDR3: TGTGCCAGCAGCTTGGCGGGAGGCGGGGAGCTGTTTTTT. Translating gives CASSLAGGGELFF. The chain uses TRBV5-4 and TRBJ2-2, with 7 bases that match TRBD2. Per germline, CDR1 SGHNT and CDR2 YYREEE (reference sequence). V trimming: 0 bases; J trimming: 7 bases; junction bases outside the gene matches: 0. The CDR3 loop spans 13 amino acids.

This sequence joins TRBV6-5 and TRBJ1-3; D might be TRBD1 (6 bases). The germline V and J ends were trimmed by 6 bases and 8 bases, with 14 bases remaining between them. The CDR3 covers 13 residues. Germline V gene data show CDR1 as MNHEY and CDR2 as SVGAGI. CDR3 in amino acids: CASSLDRLDTIYF. The DNA of the CDR3 is TGTGCCAGCAGCCTTGACAGGCTAGACACCATATATTTT.

This clone was recorded a few times. This chain joins TRBV7-8 and TRBJ1-6, with a weak D call TRBD1 (6 bases). With 6 bases removed from V and 5 bases from J, the gap between germline ends came to 14 bases. The CDR3 extends over 15 amino acids. In germline, CDR1 is SGHVS, CDR2 FQNEAQ. This chain's CDR3 is CASSSGNRDNSPLHF. The CDR3 nucleotides are TGTGCCAGCAGTTCGGGCAACAGGGATAATTCACCCCTCCACTTT.